This T cell receptor (beta chain) came from a study of blood T cell repertoires in COVID-19. As for the study in general: Samples of COVID-19 (acute and convalescent) were obtained from the United States, Italy and Spain. Sources were T cells, B-cell-depleted T cells, or PBMCs; the material itself was cDNA or gDNA.

The germline gives CDR1 LNHDA, CDR2 SQIVND (reference sequence). V dropped 6 bases and J dropped 0; count of bases not matched to a gene: 4. This CDR3 contains 14 residues. As handled by the study authors: How many nucleated cells were present was estimated from reference gene primer amplification. Some clones are missing from TCRdb's copy, which holds only in-frame ones; the method was immunoSEQ multiplex PCR. The DNA gave D and trimming, while V, J and clone size come from that table. The data contain approximately 85,000 clones, about 81% of them seen just once; the ten biggest clones take up approximately 13%.

The V and J genes are TRBV19 and TRBJ1-2; 7 nucleotides match TRBD1. This receptor was taken from a human donor in a cohort sampled during active COVID-19. Sequencing input: peripheral blood. Here the CDR3 reads CASRGQLSNYGYTF. The DNA of the CDR3 is TGTGCCAGTAGGGGACAGCTTTCTAACTATGGCTACACCTTC.